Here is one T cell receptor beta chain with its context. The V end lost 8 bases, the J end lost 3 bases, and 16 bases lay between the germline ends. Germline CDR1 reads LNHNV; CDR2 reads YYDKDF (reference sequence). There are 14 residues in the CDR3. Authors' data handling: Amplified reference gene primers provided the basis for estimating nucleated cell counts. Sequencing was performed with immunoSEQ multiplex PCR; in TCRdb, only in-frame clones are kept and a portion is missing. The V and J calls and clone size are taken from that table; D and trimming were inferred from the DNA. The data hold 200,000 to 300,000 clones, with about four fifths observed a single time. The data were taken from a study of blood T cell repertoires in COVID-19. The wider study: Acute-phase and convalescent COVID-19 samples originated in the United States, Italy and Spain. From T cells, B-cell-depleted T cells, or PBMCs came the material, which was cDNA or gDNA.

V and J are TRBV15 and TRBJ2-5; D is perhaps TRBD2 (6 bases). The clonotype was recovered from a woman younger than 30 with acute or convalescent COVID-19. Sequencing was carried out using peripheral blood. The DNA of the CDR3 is TGTGCCACCTCTGGACTGGCGGGGAAAGAGACCCAGTACTTC. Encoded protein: CATSGLAGKETQYF.